This T cell receptor (beta chain) derives from a study of Graves' ophthalmopathy and Graves' hyperthyroidism. RNA transcripts were the template, and TCR beta CDR3 regions were amplified from them. The library came from an HTBI-primed first-round RT-PCR and a second-round multiplex PCR. TCRdb used MiXCR to reprocess the multiplex PCR reads, holding one entry per CDR3 protein. The sample comprises 400,000 to 450,000 distinct CDR3 sequences, under 25% of which are singletons, and roughly 3% rests with the top ten. Whole-study results and caveats: Blood also carried most expanded thyroid clonotypes exceeding 0.001 frequency.

Germline assignment: CDR1 SGHRS and CDR2 YFSETQ. V was clipped by 7 bases and J by 4 bases, with 9 bases between them. This CDR3 is built from 12 residues. This clonotype was counted many times. Its antigen remains unknown. The term stable hyperthyroidism indicated an absence of ophthalmopathy within 18 months of follow-up. The authors used Ficoll-Paque density gradient centrifugation to separate PBMCs. The input was 7.5 to 10 ml of fresh peripheral blood. The chain recombines TRBV5-1 with TRBJ1-3, with a tentative D call TRBD1 (6 bases). Sequencing used peripheral blood. The TCR was taken from a woman between 18 and 29 years old with stable Graves' hyperthyroidism. CDR3 nucleotide sequence: TGCGCCAGCGCAGGGGAAGGAAACACCATATATTTT. Amino acid sequence: CASAGEGNTIYF.